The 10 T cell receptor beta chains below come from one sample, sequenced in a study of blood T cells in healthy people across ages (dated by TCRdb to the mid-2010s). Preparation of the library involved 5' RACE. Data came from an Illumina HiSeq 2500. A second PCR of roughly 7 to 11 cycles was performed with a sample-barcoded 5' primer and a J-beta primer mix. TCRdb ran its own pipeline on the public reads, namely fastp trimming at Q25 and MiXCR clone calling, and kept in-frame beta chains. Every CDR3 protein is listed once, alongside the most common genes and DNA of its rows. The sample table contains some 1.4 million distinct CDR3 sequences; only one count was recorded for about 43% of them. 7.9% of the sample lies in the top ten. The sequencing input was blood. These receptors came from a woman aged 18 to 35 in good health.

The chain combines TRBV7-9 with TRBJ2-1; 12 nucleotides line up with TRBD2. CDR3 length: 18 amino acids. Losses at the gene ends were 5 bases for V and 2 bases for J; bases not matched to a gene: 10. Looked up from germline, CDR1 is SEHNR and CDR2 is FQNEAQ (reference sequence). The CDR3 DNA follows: TGTGCCAGCAGCCCTCTGGCTAGCGGGGGGGATACCTACAATGAGCAGTTCTTC. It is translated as CASSPLASGGDTYNEQFF. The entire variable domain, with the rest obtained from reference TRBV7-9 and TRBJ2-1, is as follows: DTGVSQNPRHKITKRGQNVTFRCDPISEHNRLYWYRQTLGQGPEFLTYFQNEAQLEKSRLLSDRFSAERPKGSFSTLEIQRTEQGDSAMYLCASSPLASGGDTYNEQFFGPGTRLTVL.

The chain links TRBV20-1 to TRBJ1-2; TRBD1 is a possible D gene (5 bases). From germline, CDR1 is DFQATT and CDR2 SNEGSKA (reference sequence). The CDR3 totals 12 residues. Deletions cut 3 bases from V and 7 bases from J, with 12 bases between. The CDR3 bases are TGCAGTGCTAGCAGGGTAAACAGTGGCTACACCTTC. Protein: CSASRVNSGYTF.

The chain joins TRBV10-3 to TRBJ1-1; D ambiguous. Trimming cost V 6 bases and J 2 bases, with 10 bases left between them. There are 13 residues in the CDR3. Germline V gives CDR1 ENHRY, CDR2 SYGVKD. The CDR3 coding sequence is TGTGCCATCAGCGATCAGGAAAACACTGAAGCTTTCTTT. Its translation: CAISDQENTEAFF.

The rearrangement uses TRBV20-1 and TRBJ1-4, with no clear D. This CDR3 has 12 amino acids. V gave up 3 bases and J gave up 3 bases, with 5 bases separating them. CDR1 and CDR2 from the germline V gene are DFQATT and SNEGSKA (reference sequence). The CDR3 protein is CSASRPNEKLFF. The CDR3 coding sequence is TGCAGTGCTAGTAGACCTAATGAAAAACTGTTTTTT.

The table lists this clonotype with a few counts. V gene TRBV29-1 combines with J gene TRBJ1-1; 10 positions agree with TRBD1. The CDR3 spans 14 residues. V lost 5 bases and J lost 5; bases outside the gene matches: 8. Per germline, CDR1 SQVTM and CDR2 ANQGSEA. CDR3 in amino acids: CSVLPGQGMTEAFF. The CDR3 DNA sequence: TGCAGCGTTCTGCCGGGACAGGGGATGACTGAAGCTTTCTTT.

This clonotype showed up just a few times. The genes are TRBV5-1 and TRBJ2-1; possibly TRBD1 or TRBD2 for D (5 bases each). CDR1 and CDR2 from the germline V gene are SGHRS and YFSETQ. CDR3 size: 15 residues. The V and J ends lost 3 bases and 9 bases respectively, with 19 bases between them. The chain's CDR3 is CASSSTGTPTTEQFF. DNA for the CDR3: TGCGCCAGCAGCTCAACCGGGACCCCCACCACTGAGCAGTTCTTC.

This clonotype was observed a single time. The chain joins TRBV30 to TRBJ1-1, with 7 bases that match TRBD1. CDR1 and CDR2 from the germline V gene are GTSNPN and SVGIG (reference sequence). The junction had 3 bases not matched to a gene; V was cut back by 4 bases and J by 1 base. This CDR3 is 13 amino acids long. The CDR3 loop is CAWTTGANTEAFF. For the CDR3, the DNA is TGTGCCTGGACAACAGGGGCGAACACTGAAGCTTTCTTT.

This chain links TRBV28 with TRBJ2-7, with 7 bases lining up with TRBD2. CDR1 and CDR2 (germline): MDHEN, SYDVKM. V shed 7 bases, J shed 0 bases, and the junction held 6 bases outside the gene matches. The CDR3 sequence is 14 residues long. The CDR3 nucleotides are TGTGCCAGCACCTGGGAGGGAACCTCCTACGAGCAGTACTTC. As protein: CASTWEGTSYEQYF. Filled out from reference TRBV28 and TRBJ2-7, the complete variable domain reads DVKVTQSSRYLVKRTGEKVFLECVQDMDHENMFWYRQDPGLGLRLIYFSYDVKMKEKGDIPEGYSVSREKKERFSLILESASTNQTSMYLCASTWEGTSYEQYFGPGTRLTVT.

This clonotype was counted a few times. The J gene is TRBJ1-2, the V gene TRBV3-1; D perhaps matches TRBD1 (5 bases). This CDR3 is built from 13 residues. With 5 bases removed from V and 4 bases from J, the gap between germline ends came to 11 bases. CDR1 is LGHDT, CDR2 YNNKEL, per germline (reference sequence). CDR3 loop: CASSGGVSYGYTF. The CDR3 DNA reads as TGTGCCAGCAGCGGGGGTGTCAGCTATGGCTACACCTTC.

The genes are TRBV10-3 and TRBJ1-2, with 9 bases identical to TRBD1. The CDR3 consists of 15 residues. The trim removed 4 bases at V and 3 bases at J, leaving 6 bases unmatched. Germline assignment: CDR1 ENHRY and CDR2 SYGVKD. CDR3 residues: CAISVVQGAYYGYTF. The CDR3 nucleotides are TGTGCCATCAGTGTGGTACAGGGGGCTTACTATGGCTACACCTTC.